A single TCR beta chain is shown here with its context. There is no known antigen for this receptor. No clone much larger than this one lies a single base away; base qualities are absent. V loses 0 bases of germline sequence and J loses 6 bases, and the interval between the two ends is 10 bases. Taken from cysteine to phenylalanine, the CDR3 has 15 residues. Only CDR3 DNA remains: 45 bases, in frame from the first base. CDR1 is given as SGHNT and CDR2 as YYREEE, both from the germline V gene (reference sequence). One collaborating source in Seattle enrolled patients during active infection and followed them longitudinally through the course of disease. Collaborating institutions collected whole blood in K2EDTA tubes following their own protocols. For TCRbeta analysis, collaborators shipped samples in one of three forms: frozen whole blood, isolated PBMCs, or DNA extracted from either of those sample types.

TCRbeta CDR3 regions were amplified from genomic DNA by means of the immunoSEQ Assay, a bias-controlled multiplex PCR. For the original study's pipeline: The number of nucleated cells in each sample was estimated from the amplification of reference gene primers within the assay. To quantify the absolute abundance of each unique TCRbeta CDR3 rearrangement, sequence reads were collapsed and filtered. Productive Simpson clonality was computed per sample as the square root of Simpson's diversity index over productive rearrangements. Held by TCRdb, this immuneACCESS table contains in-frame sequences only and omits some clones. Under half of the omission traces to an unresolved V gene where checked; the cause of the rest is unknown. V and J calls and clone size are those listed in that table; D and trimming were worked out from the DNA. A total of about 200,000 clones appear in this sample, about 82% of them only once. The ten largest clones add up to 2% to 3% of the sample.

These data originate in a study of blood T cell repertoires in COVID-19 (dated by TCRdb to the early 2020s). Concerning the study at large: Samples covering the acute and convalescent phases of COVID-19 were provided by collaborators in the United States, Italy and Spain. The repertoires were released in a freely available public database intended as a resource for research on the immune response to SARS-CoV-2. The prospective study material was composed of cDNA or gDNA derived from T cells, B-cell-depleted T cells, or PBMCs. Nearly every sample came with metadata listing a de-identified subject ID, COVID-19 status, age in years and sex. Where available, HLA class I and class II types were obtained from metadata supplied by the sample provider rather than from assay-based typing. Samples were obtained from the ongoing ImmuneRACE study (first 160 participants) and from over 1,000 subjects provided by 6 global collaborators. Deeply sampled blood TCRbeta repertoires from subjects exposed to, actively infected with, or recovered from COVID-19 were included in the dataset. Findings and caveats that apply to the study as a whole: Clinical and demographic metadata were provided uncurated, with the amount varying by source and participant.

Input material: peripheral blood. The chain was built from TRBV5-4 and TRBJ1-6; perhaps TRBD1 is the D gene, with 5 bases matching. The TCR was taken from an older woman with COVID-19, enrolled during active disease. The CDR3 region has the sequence CASSLVGHTNSPLHF. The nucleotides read TGTGCCAGCAGCTTGGTTGGACACACTAATTCACCCCTCCACTTT.